This record concerns one T cell receptor (beta chain) sequence. Assay used: immunoSEQ multiplex PCR; TCRdb lists only in-frame clones, some missing. In the table there are 700,000 or so clones, approximately 85% of which are singletons. This specimen comes from a study of shared T cell receptors in the human thymus. These same data were also listed under a study on human thymus T cells. That source reports: Healthy Finnish infants undergoing corrective surgery for congenital heart defects provided the donor material. In corrective heart surgery, resections were taken, and these provided the thymus tissue. Gene usage (both V and J) appeared biased in thymic and blood repertoires.

The sequenced sample was thymocytes. The source is a girl under three years old with a congenital heart defect.

The CDR3 region has the DNA TGTGCCAGCAGGAATCTCCGGGCTGGGGCCAACGTCCTGACTTTC. Translation gives CASRNLRAGANVLTF. This chain links TRBV5-4 with TRBJ2-6; no clear D gene. This CDR3 spans 15 amino acids. Per the germline V gene, CDR1 is SGHNT and CDR2 is YYREEE (reference sequence). Trimming left V 5 bases short and J 2 bases short, with 11 bases between.